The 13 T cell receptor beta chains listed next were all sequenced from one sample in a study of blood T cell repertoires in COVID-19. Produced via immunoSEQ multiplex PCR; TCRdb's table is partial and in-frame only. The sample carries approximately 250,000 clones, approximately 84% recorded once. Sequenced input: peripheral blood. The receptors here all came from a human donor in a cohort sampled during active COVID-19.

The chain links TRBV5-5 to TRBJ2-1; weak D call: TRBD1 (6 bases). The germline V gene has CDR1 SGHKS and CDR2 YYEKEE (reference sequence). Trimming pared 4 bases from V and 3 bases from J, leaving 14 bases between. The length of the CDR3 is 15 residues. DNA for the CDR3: TGTGCCAGCAGCGATCTAACAGGGTACTACAATGAGCAGTTCTTC. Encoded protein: CASSDLTGYYNEQFF.

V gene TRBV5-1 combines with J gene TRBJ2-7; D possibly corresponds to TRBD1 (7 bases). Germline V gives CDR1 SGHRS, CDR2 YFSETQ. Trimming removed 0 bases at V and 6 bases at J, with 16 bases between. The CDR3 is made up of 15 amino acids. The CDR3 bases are TGCGCCAGCAGCTTGGAGGCAGGGGGGCTGGGCGAGCAGTACTTC. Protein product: CASSLEAGGLGEQYF. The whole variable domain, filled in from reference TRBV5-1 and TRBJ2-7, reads KAGVTQTPRYLIKTRGQQVTLSCSPISGHRSVSWYQQTPGQGLQFLFEYFSETQRNKGNFPGRFSGRQFSNSRSEMNVSTLELGDSALYLCASSLEAGGLGEQYFGPGTRLTVT.

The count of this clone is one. The CDR3 nucleotides read TGTGCCACCAGCAGAGATCGGGGGGGTACCCCCCTCGAGCAGTACTTC. Its protein product is CATSRDRGGTPLEQYF. J is TRBJ2-7 and V is TRBV15; TRBD2 agrees at 8 bases. CDR1 LNHNV and CDR2 YYDKDF come from the germline V gene (reference sequence). The CDR3 runs to 16 residues. Trimming at V came to 0 bases and at J to 6 bases, leaving 10 bases not matched to a gene.

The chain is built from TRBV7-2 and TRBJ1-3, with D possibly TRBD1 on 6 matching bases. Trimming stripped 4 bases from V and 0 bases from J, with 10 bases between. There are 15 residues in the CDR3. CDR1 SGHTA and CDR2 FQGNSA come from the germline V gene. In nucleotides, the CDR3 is TGTGCCAGCAGCTCTACAGGGCGCTCTGGAAACACCATATATTTT. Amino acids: CASSSTGRSGNTIYF.

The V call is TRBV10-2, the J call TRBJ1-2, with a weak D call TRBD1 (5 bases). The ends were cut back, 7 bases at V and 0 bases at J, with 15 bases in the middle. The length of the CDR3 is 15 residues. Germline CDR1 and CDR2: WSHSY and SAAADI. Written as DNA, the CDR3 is TGCGCCAGCACCCCCGGCACAGGCGCTAACTATGGCTACACCTTC. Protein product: CASTPGTGANYGYTF.

CDR3 DNA: TGCGCCAGCAGCTACCGGACAGGGTCCTCTGGGGCCAACGTCCTGACTTTC. Translated, it gives CASSYRTGSSGANVLTF. This chain joins TRBV4-3 and TRBJ2-6; 8 bases line up with TRBD1. From germline, CDR1 is LGHNA and CDR2 YSLEER. V shed 5 bases, J shed 0 bases, and the junction held 6 bases outside the gene matches. The CDR3 is 17 residues long.

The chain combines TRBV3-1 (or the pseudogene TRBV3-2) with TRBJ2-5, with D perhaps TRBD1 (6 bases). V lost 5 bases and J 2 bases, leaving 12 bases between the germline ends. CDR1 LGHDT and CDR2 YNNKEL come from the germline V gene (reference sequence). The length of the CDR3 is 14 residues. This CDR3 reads CASSSGDHQETQYF. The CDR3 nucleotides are TGTGCCAGCAGCTCAGGGGACCATCAAGAGACCCAGTACTTC.

CDR3 in DNA: TGTGCTAGTGGTTTGGGCTGGACAGGGCGGACAGATACGCAGTATTTT. Protein: CASGLGWTGRTDTQYF. The chain uses TRBV12-5 and TRBJ2-3; the match to TRBD1 covers 8 bases. CDR1 is LGHNT and CDR2 is FRNRAP in the germline V gene. With V trimmed by 1 base and J by 3 bases, 6 bases remained unmatched. The CDR3 covers 16 residues. Based on the CDR3 plus reference TRBV12-5 and TRBJ2-3, the full variable domain is DARVTQTPRHKVTEMGQEVTMRCQPILGHNTVFWYRQTMMQGLELLAYFRNRAPLDDSGMPKDRFSAEMPDATLATLKIQPSEPRDSAVYFCASGLGWTGRTDTQYFGPGTRLTVL.

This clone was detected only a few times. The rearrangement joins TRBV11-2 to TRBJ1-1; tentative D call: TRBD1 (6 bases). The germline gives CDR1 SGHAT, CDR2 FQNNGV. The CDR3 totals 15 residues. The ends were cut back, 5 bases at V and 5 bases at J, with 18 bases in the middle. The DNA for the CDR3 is TGTGCCAGCAGCACCAGGGGCAGGCCAGGGACTGAAGCTTTCTTT. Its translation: CASSTRGRPGTEAFF.

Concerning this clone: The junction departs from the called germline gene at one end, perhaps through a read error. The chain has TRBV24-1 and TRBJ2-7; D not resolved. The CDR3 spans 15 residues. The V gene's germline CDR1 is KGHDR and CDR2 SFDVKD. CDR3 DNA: TGTGCCACCAGTGATCCGCATGGCACCCACTACGGGCAGTACTTC. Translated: CATSDPHGTHYGQYF.

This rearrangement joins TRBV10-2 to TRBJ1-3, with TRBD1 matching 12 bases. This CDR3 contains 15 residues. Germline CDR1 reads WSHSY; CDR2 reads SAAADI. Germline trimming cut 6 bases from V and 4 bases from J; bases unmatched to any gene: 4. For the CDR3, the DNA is TGCGCCAGCAGGGGGACAGGGGGCGCGGGAAACACCATATATTTT. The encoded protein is CASRGTGGAGNTIYF.

CDR3 sequence: CASSLVSENIQYF. CDR3 sequence (DNA): TGCGCCAGCAGCTTGGTTTCTGAAAACATTCAGTACTTC. This chain joins TRBV5-1 and TRBJ2-4, with D unclear. The CDR3 is made up of 13 amino acids. Looked up from germline, CDR1 is SGHRS and CDR2 is YFSETQ. V shed 0 bases and J shed 5 bases, with 6 bases lying between them.

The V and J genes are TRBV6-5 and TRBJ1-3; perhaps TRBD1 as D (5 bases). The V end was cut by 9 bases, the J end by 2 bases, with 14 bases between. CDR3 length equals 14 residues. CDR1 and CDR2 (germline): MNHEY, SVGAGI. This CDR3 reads CARGGDWAGNTIYF. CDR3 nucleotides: TGTGCCAGGGGGGGGGATTGGGCTGGAAACACCATATATTTT.